This T cell receptor (beta chain) is drawn from a study of T cell changes during pregnancy in multiple sclerosis. Produced via immunoSEQ multiplex PCR; TCRdb's table is partial and in-frame only. The sample has approximately 87,000 clones, under 95% seen once. There are 14 residues in the CDR3. In germline, CDR1 is SGHRS, CDR2 YFSETQ. V was pared by 1 base and J by 7 bases, with 5 bases of the junction left unmatched. This TCR came from a female donor with multiple sclerosis, enrolled in a pregnancy study. V gene TRBV5-1 combines with J gene TRBJ2-7, with TRBD2 matching 10 bases. The material was CD4+ T cells from peripheral blood mononuclear cells, obtained in the second trimester of pregnancy. The CDR3 reads CASSLTGTSEEQYF. The CDR3 DNA reads TGCGCCAGCAGCTTGACCGGGACTAGCGAGGAGCAGTACTTC.